The clone carrying this TCR beta chain was counted at least ten times. Antigen specificity is unknown. Looked up from germline, CDR1 is DFQATT and CDR2 is SNEGSKA (reference sequence). The CDR3 runs to 12 residues. The V and J ends lost 6 bases and 10 bases, in that order; junction bases with no gene match: 5. The data were taken from a study of neurological immune-mediated disorders. Study-level findings and limits: CDR3 amino acid sequences found in expanded clones were never shared across subjects, suggesting private repertoires in all groups.

TCRdb independently ran MiXCR on the 5' RACE reads; one entry per CDR3 protein. The table shows 66,000 or so distinct CDR3 sequences, with 4% to 6% occurring only once. Specimen: PBMCs. The V call is TRBV20-1, the J call TRBJ2-1; 11 bases are a match to TRBD2. The receptor's source is a woman in her thirties with multiple sclerosis. This CDR3 reads CSATGTSGEQFF. The CDR3 region has the DNA TGCAGTGCGACCGGGACTAGCGGAGAGCAGTTCTTC.